This entry concerns a single T cell receptor (beta chain). The TCR beta libraries used about 2 micrograms of genomic DNA that came from cryopreserved PBMCs. This entry belongs to a study of cytotoxic CD8 clonotypes in ibrutinib-treated CLL. Study-wide background: IGHV unmutated about 17; relapsed/refractory about a dozen; treatment-naive over 14. Overall, some 25 responses were partial and 2 complete; following median 68 months, around 15 patients stayed remitted and approximately 12 progressed.

With 2 bases clipped from V and 1 base from J, the junction kept 1 base outside the gene matches. The CDR3 loop spans 16 amino acids. Germline V gene lookup returns CDR1 KGHSH and CDR2 LQKENI. Some clones are missing from TCRdb's copy, which holds only in-frame ones; the method was immunoSEQ multiplex PCR. In the table there are more than 60,000 clones, over 80% of which are singletons. This sequence was found in a human donor with chronic lymphocytic leukemia. This chain uses TRBV18 with TRBJ2-2; 10 nucleotides line up with TRBD1. This sample comprised PBMCs, obtained after 24 months of ibrutinib treatment. The CDR3 nucleotides are TGTGCCAGCTCACCAGGGACAGGGGTGAACACCGGGGAGCTGTTTTTT. It encodes CASSPGTGVNTGELFF.